The T cell receptor beta chain under discussion was sequenced for a study of cytomegalovirus exposure and HLA in healthy donors (dated by TCRdb to 2017 to 2019). For the wider study: An earlier analysis of approximately 640 of the donors reported 250 to 350 Gb of sequence data and around 120 million unique TCR beta sequences from 150 million to 200 million T cells. In the later analysis, no new phenotypic data were used to find candidate immune exposures; instead, reliance was placed on TCR beta sequences and their occurrence across donors. The study combined high-throughput TCR immunosequencing, statistical association of individual TCRs with disease status, and machine learning to predict cytomegalovirus infection status. All discovery cohort repertoires had been generated using a single sequencing platform. Donor age, sex, ethnicity and CMV serostatus were compiled alongside the repertoire data. Across 398 genotyped donors of the cohort, an average of 235,054 unique TCR beta nucleotide sequences per donor were sequenced, and 15% to 20% of those sequences were non-productive. Among the approximately 430 genotyped donors, around 81% belonged to the genetic ancestry cluster associated with self-reported Caucasian donors. HLA typing covered class I and class II loci at four-digit resolution. The number of donors typed differed by locus, with roughly 629-640 for A, B, C, DRB1 and DQB1, 522 for DQA1, over 600 for DPA1, and 400 to 490 for DPB1. The study profiled the T cell repertoires of about 720 subjects by immunosequencing and related them to cytomegalovirus serostatus. The study was designed to test whether signatures of past pathogen exposure could be identified by cataloging public T cell receptors. A later genetic analysis took genome-wide SNP genotypes for about 65% of the 666 donors and used that subset as a discovery cohort. An earlier analysis of approximately 580 of the donors used high-throughput TCR beta sequencing to judge whether each TCR beta V gene segment behaved as functional or pseudogenic. Besides the first cohort of approximately 670 subjects, a separate validation cohort made up of 95 to 150 different subjects was used. About 280 gigabases of sequencing data and 70 million to 100 million unique TCR sequences made up an early release that covered about 640 HLA-typed donors. A later analysis re-analyzed previously published TCR beta repertoires from 650 to 800 donors and added high-resolution HLA genotyping to study TCR occurrence patterns. Five DR-DQ haplotypes were treated as single units for association and clustering because of strong linkage in the cohort.

The cohort was made up of under 800 healthy bone marrow donors. All cohort members were sampled while nominally healthy, although unrecorded immune exposures were likely present. The donor was CMV seropositive and belonged to the group of about 290 seropositive cohort members. Every donor gave a peripheral blood sample, and the peripheral blood mononuclear cells from that sample were used for TCR beta sequencing. Genomic DNA was extracted from the blood cell samples with the Qiagen DNeasy Blood Extraction Kit. Trimming takes 2 bases from V and 5 bases from J, and the germline ends sit 18 bases apart. Per the germline V gene, LGHNT is the CDR1 and FRNRAP is the CDR2. The CDR3 spans 16 residues, from the cysteine through the phenylalanine. The read is trimmed to its CDR3 DNA, 48 bases read in frame from base 1. Overall study outcomes, separate from this receptor: Because HLA typing was missing for some donors at each locus, association tests included only the typed subset. Because counts were too low, about 18 rarely observed V segments, including chromosome 9 orphons, were excluded from the earlier analysis of 587 of the donors. Sequencing depth was assumed to be roughly uniform across donors in the presence/absence analyses, though that assumption may not hold. The sequencing pipeline was judged likely to have produced a cluster of highly shared sequence variants as a technical artifact. In vitro tests confirmed that three of the cytomegalovirus-associated TCR beta chains recognize cytomegalovirus antigens. The study gave a list of about 170 TCR beta chains associated with cytomegalovirus. Several of the top co-occurrence clusters appeared to be linked to parvovirus B19, influenza, CMV and Epstein-Barr virus, according to a later analysis. Assigning TCR associations to individual alleles was difficult when HLA alleles, especially DR and DQ, strongly co-occurred. A further reported finding was that TCR beta sequences accurately predicted the HLA-A and HLA-B alleles for most subjects in the first cohort. Correlated functional status among segregating V segments might be attributable to linkage disequilibrium, but an unknown experimental factor could not be ruled out. Most TCR sequences were seen in very few donors, while some public TCRs were found in many individuals. According to a later analysis, TCR association rates differed among HLA loci, with DRB1 alleles showing the most associated TCRs and HLA-C alleles showing the fewest. In a later genetic analysis, fewer N-insertions in productive TCRs were reported among donors in an Asian-associated ancestry cluster than the 666-donor mean. In both the original and validation cohorts, the classifier was reported to diagnose cytomegalovirus status with high specificity and sensitivity. An association between a missense DCLRE1C variant and V-gene and J-gene trimming of TCR beta chains was found in a later genetic analysis and replicated in an independent cohort. According to the authors, the approach could potentially be generalized to other disease states and immunological phenotypes. Compared with equally common non-associated chains, HLA-associated TCR beta chains in a later analysis were more clonally expanded and had lower generation probabilities. Only TCR beta chains were sequenced in this cohort, and the absence of alpha or paired-chain data limited detectable features. Immune exposure information for the cohort was limited to CMV serostatus. Most CMV-associated TCR beta chains appeared to be HLA-restricted in a later analysis, and the HLA associations seemed to be driven largely by CMV exposure. In an earlier analysis of 587 of the donors, most TCR beta V segments were observed in productive rearrangements about 90% or about 30% of the time, broadly matching IMGT annotations. A later analysis associated 16,951 TCR beta sequences with specific HLA alleles at a false discovery rate of 0.05. Because the 87-base-pair reads could not distinguish some IMGT-functional V segments, including TRBV6-2 and TRBV6-3, those segments were excluded.

The library was generated by the immunoSEQ multiplex PCR assay. The multiplex PCR relied on a mix of 60 forward primers for TCR Vbeta segments and 13 reverse primers for TCR Jbeta segments. The CDR3 region of rearranged TCR beta genes was amplified from genomic DNA by a multiplex PCR assay. The Illumina HiSeq System was used to sequence the amplified TCR beta libraries as 87-base-pair reads. The original pipeline was this. Across the 600 to 700 repertoires, a later analysis counted 75 million to 90 million unique TCR beta chains, around 10 million of which were shared by at least two donors. To remove PCR and sequencing errors, raw reads were error-corrected and collapsed into unique sequences using a nearest-neighbor algorithm that merged closely related sequences. V, D and J gene segments were assigned by aligning CDR3 sequences to IMGT reference sequences. For a sequence to be retained, a match of at least six nucleotides was required to both a V gene segment and a J gene segment. A rearrangement counted as productive if the CDR3 had no stop codons and remained in frame with V and J, and every other rearrangement counted as non-productive. Following IMGT convention, CDR3 was defined as the stretch from the second conserved V-encoded cysteine up to the conserved J-encoded phenylalanine. The earlier analysis of approximately 590 of the donors excluded any sequence lacking an unambiguous match to a single V gene segment. An earlier analysis of 550 to 650 of the donors classified V segments as functional when productive rearrangements were above 56.7% and as segregating when the standard deviation between donors was above 5%. To diagnose cytomegalovirus status from the catalog of TCR beta chain sequences, a statistical classification framework was built. A later analysis assigned V and J genes by comparing TCR nucleotide sequences with IMGT/GENE-DB human TR gene sequences. Using the TCRdist pipeline, a later analysis assigned CDR3 sequences along with most-parsimonious VDJ recombination scenarios. In a later analysis, each TCR beta chain was defined by its CDR3 amino acid sequence together with its V-gene family, and reads without a unique V-gene family were excluded. As a way to deal with suspected cross-contamination and a sequencing artifact, a later analysis dropped 450 to 600 nucleotide sequences that were highly shared and had low generation probability. A later analysis calculated a clonal expansion index for each public chain from normalized within-repertoire ranks of inferred template counts. A later analysis computed generation probabilities with a VDJ recombination model fitted to out-of-frame rearrangements, and checked the results against IGoR. In a later analysis, TCR-TCR, TCR-HLA and TCR-CMV co-occurrence was scored with hypergeometric tests, and a repertoire-size bias correction was applied to TCR pairs. To estimate false discovery rates, a later analysis permuted the HLA or CMV assignments 20 times. In a later analysis, co-occurring TCRs were grouped using DBSCAN, and TCRdist sequence similarity was added for clustering within HLA-allele-positive subsets. For co-occurrence clustering, repertoires with fewer than 30,000 or more than 120,000 public chains were excluded, along with roughly five repertoires with anomalous nucleotide sharing. This is the immuneACCESS table as TCRdb keeps it, with only in-frame sequences that have V and J called. A part of the clones is gone; compared with another copy, unresolved V genes explain less than half, and the rest is unexplained. The DNA gave D and trimming, while V, J and clone size come from that table. The sample table records 130,000 or so clones; approximately 80% of these occur just once. The top ten constitute 5.8% of the sample.

Points on this clone: The antigen this receptor binds is unknown. No base-level quality is on record; no much larger clone is a single base apart.

Recombination linked TRBV12-5 to TRBJ1-1, with the D gene too uncertain to name. Sequenced material: PBMCs. This receptor was taken from a young man in good health and CMV-seropositive. The bases are TGTGCTAGTGGTTTGTCCCAGCCCGGGAAGAGGACTGAAGCTTTCTTT. It is translated as CASGLSQPGKRTEAFF.